The present T cell receptor (beta chain) was sequenced within a study of type 1 and type 2 diabetes patients. Study results and caveats: With limited T2D and control samples, some T1D-only expanded clones may not be T1D-specific. Type 2 diabetes repertoires were more diverse than type 1 diabetes repertoires.

No donor had another autoimmune disease or recent infection within four weeks. The PCR template was genomic DNA. A primer set of 30 forward and 13 reverse primers amplified the CDR3. MiXCR, run by TCRdb on the multiplex PCR reads, gives a single entry per CDR3 protein. The sample lists around 300,000 distinct CDR3 sequences; roughly 50% were seen once. Trimming cost V 0 bases and J 0 bases, with 8 bases left between them. The CDR3 runs to 15 residues. CDR1 is SGHDN and CDR2 is FVKESK in the germline V gene. A note on this clonotype: The antigen is not known.

V usage is TRBV14 and J usage is TRBJ1-2; D gene uncertain. The receptor comes from a man between 18 and 35 years old with type 2 diabetes. The sequenced sample consisted of peripheral blood mononuclear cells (PBMCs). In DNA form, the CDR3 reads TGTGCCAGCAGCCAAGACACCTGGTCTAACTATGGCTACACCTTC. Protein: CASSQDTWSNYGYTF.